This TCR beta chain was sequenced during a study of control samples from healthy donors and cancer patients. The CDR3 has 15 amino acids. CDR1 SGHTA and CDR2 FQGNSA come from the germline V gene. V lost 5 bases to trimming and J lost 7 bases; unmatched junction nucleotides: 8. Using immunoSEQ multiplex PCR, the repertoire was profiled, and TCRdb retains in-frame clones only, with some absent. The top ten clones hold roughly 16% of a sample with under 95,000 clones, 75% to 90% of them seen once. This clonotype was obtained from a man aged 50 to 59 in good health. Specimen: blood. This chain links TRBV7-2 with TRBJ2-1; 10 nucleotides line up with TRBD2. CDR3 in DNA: TGTGCCAGCAGCCATAAAGCGGGAGGGCCAAATGAGCAGTTCTTC. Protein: CASSHKAGGPNEQFF.